This TCR beta chain was sequenced during a study of vaccination and CD4 T cells after COVID-19. Study background: Two Hispanic individuals were among six male and four female convalescent patients. General study results and limits: Median SARS-CoV-2-reactive clonotypes rose from about 22 to 38, not significantly.

The CDR3 length is 15 residues. V was cut by 5 bases and J by 3 bases, with 16 bases left in between. The germline V gene has CDR1 MDHEN and CDR2 SYDVKM. In the case of this clonotype: Its antigen is undetermined.

As for treatment: roughly nine-day PBMC culture with coronavirus spike peptide pools or control peptides (ViraFEST assay). ViraFEST expanded antigen-specific T cells with peptide pools, then sequenced TCRs. An Oncomine TCR Beta short-read assay was used to sequence the DNA from cultured CD4+ T cells. DNA came from CD4+ T cells after culture. TCRdb processed the PCR reads anew with MiXCR; each CDR3 protein has one entry. Of 15,000 to 20,000 distinct CDR3 sequences listed, approximately 45% are singletons. The rearrangement links TRBV28 to TRBJ1-2, with D hard to call. The clonotype was recovered from a human donor who had recovered from COVID-19. Sample: CD4+ T cells from blood, cultured in vitro, taken after SARS-CoV-2 vaccination. The CDR3 loop reads CASSGGVRRYYGYTF. The CDR3 DNA reads as TGTGCCAGCAGTGGTGGTGTCCGACGATACTATGGCTACACCTTC.